These T cell receptor beta chains were read from a single sample in a study of high-grade serous ovarian cancer treatment subgroups. This table comes from immunoSEQ multiplex PCR, and its TCRdb copy is limited to in-frame clones, with some not included. This table holds 1,500 to 2,000 clones, 60% to 75% found once. Source material: tumor tissue. These receptors came from a human donor with high-grade serous ovarian cancer. Both conserved end residues are part of each CDR3. The D gene is left open where the match is weak. Clone size is shown for a subset of rows, as once, few, many or a class of expanded clone.

TRBV7-9	TRBJ1-5	-	few	TGTGCCAGCTCGGGGGGCGGAAATCAGCCCCAGCATTTT	CASSGGGNQPQHF
TRBV6-1	TRBJ1-6	TRBD1	-	TGTGCCAGGGGACAGGGCCGAAGAAATAATTCACCCCTCCACTTT	CARGQGRRNNSPLHF
TRBV14	TRBJ1-1	-	-	TGTGCCAGCAGCCCGTCAGGGTTGACCTTGAACACTGAAGCTTTCTTT	CASSPSGLTLNTEAFF
TRBV5-1	TRBJ1-4	-	-	TGCGCCAGCAGCTTGTCCGGGACATCGAATGAAAAACTGTTTTTT	CASSLSGTSNEKLFF
TRBV7-2	TRBJ2-7	-	once	TGTGCCAGCAGCTTGACCGGGACCGACTACGAGCAGTACTTC	CASSLTGTDYEQYF
TRBV7-2	TRBJ1-5	-	few	TGTGCCAGCAGCCCGTCTGGCCGCAATCAGCCCCAGCATTTT	CASSPSGRNQPQHF
TRBV5-6	TRBJ2-7	TRBD1	-	TGTGCCAGCAGCTTAGGGGCAGGGGGCATAGTCTACGAGCAGTACTTC	CASSLGAGGIVYEQYF
TRBV19	TRBJ1-2	TRBD1	-	TGTGCCAGTAGCCCATACCCCACTCCCAAACAGGGGGCAACAGCCACCAGGGGTGGCTACACCTTC	CASSPYPTPKQGATATRGGYTF
TRBV21-1	TRBJ2-7	-	-	TGTGCCAGCAGCAATCGGTTACAGGGCGTACCCGTTAATTACGAGCAGTACTTC	CASSNRLQGVPVNYEQYF
TRBV4-3	TRBJ2-5	-	-	TGCGCCAGCAGCCAGGGCCTAGCGTGGGAGACCCAGTACTTC	CASSQGLAWETQYF
TRBV6-1	TRBJ1-5	TRBD1	once	TGTGCCAGCAGTGAGGATCGACAGGGGAATCATCAGCCCCAGCATTTT	CASSEDRQGNHQPQHF
TRBV20-1	TRBJ1-1	-	large	TGCAGTGCTACGATAGGGGCTGAAGCTTTCTTT	CSATIGAEAFF
TRBV4-1	TRBJ2-2	TRBD2	few	TGCGCCAGCAGCCAAGATCGGCTAGCGGTGAACACCGGGGAGCTGTTTTTT	CASSQDRLAVNTGELFF
TRBV6-4	TRBJ2-3	-	-	TGTGCCAGCAGTTACCGGACAGACATGCACACAGATACGCAGTATTTT	CASSYRTDMHTDTQYF
TRBV27	TRBJ2-7	TRBD2	once	TGTGCCAGCCGGGGGGGGCGGACCGAGCAGTACTTC	CASRGGRTEQYF
TRBV10-2	TRBJ2-3	-	-	TGCGCCAGCAGTGAGTCCGCGGGCCCCACAGATACGCAGTATTTT	CASSESAGPTDTQYF
TRBV19	TRBJ2-1	-	-	TGTGCCAGTAGTATGGGTCTCCAACTTTCGCTTGAGCAGTTCTTC	CASSMGLQLSLEQFF
TRBV4-1	TRBJ1-1	-	-	TGCGCCAGCAGCCAAGTGGGAGGGACCACTGAAGCTTTCTTT	CASSQVGGTTEAFF
TRBV18	TRBJ2-1	TRBD1	-	TGTGCCAGCTCACCATATATGATCGACAGGGGTAATGAGCAGTTCTTC	CASSPYMIDRGNEQFF
TRBV7-9	TRBJ1-2	-	-	TGTGCCAGCAGCCCCTTGGGGGGGAGCTATGGCTACACCTTC	CASSPLGGSYGYTF
TRBV6-5	TRBJ1-5	-	-	TGTGCCAGCAGTTACCGCGACTCCAATCAGCCCCAGCATTTT	CASSYRDSNQPQHF
TRBV6-6	TRBJ1-2	-	-	TGTGCCAGCAGTGATCTTGGAGGGTCCCCCTATGGCTACACCTTC	CASSDLGGSPYGYTF
TRBV5-1	TRBJ2-2	-	-	TGCGCCAGCAGCTTGTCTGGGATCGGGACCTCAGCCGGGGAGCTGTTTTTT	CASSLSGIGTSAGELFF
TRBV2	TRBJ1-2	TRBD1	few	TGTGCCAGCAGTGCCGGACAGGGACTTTATGGCTACACCTTC	CASSAGQGLYGYTF
TRBV6-5	TRBJ2-5	-	-	TGTGCCAGCAGAGGGGAAGAGACCCAGTACTTC	CASRGEETQYF
TRBV9	TRBJ1-2	-	-	TGTGCCAGCAGCGTAGGGGCAGGGACGGTATATGGCTACACCTTC	CASSVGAGTVYGYTF
TRBV28	TRBJ1-1	-	-	TGTGCCAGCAGTTCCATTCTAGTGGGAGCAGGAACTGAAGCTTTCTTT	CASSSILVGAGTEAFF
TRBV7-2	TRBJ2-5	-	-	TGTGCCAGCAGCTTAGATGGCAGTAGGCAAGAGACCCAGTACTTC	CASSLDGSRQETQYF
TRBV6-1	TRBJ2-7	-	-	TGTGCCAGCAGTGGTGATAGTTACGAGCAGTACTTC	CASSGDSYEQYF
TRBV7-6	TRBJ2-5	-	-	TGTGCCAGCAGCTTGAGGGGAACCCGCCAAGAGACCCAGTACTTC	CASSLRGTRQETQYF
TRBV4-1	TRBJ2-2	-	-	TGCGCCAGCATAGAGAATCCGAGGAGAACCGGGGAGCTGTTTTTT	CASIENPRRTGELFF
TRBV19	TRBJ1-5	-	-	TGTGCCAGTAGTAAAGGGTTCGATCAGCCCCAGCATTTT	CASSKGFDQPQHF
TRBV4-1	TRBJ1-1	-	large	TGCGCCAGCATCGAGAACGCAGGGTCAGGCACTGAAGCTTTCTTT	CASIENAGSGTEAFF
TRBV18	TRBJ1-6	TRBD1	-	TGTGCCAGCTCACCCGCCGGGACAGGGCTAGCGCCCCTCCACTTT	CASSPAGTGLAPLHF
TRBV14	TRBJ2-1	-	-	TGTGCCAGCAGCCAAGAACCAGCGTGGAATGAGCAGTTCTTC	CASSQEPAWNEQFF
TRBV30	TRBJ2-7	-	-	TGTGCCTGGAGTGACGTGCGGGCTGACGAGCAGTACTTC	CAWSDVRADEQYF
TRBV19	TRBJ2-7	TRBD2	few	TGTGCCAGTAGTTTGGGGACTAGCGGGAGGTACGGGGAGCAGTACTTC	CASSLGTSGRYGEQYF
TRBV7-2	TRBJ1-5	-	few	TGTGCCAGCAGCTTAGTACCAAATAGCAATCAGCCCCAGCATTTT	CASSLVPNSNQPQHF
TRBV9	TRBJ2-3	-	-	TGTGCCAGCAGCGTAAGTTCCGGGGCCCCAGATACGCAGTATTTT	CASSVSSGAPDTQYF
TRBV9	TRBJ2-7	TRBD2	-	TGTGCCAGCAGCCCCAAGGGAGGGACTAGCGGGAGATACGAGCAGTACTTC	CASSPKGGTSGRYEQYF
TRBV4-1	TRBJ2-5	TRBD1	-	TGCGCCAGCAGCCATCGGGACAGGGAGGGAGTCATTTTGGACTTC	CASSHRDREGVILDF
TRBV30	TRBJ2-7	-	-	TGTGCCTGGAGTCCTACCTCCTACGAGCAGTACTTC	CAWSPTSYEQYF
TRBV5-1	TRBJ2-2	-	-	TGCGCCAGCAGTCCGTCACGCATCACCGGGGAGCTGTTTTTT	CASSPSRITGELFF
TRBV19	TRBJ2-1	-	-	TGTGCCAGTACCCCCGGGCCCTCCTACAATGAGCAGTTCTTC	CASTPGPSYNEQFF
TRBV9	TRBJ1-4	-	-	TGTGCCAGCAGCGTAAATGGAGAAAAACTGTTTTTT	CASSVNGEKLFF
TRBV11-3	TRBJ2-1	-	-	TGTGCCAGCAGCTTAGGTCTAGCAGGACCCTACAATGAGCAGTTCTTC	CASSLGLAGPYNEQFF
TRBV7-2	TRBJ2-2	-	few	TGTGCCAGCAGCTTAGTGTACACCGGGGAGCTGTTTTTT	CASSLVYTGELFF
TRBV7-9	TRBJ1-2	TRBD1	-	TGTGCCAGCAGCCTTGGGGACAGGAAGAACTATGGCTACACCTTC	CASSLGDRKNYGYTF
TRBV5-1	TRBJ2-2	-	-	TGCGCCAGCATGGGGCTGCCTCGAGAGGCCGGGGAGCTGTTTTTT	CASMGLPREAGELFF
TRBV6-6	TRBJ1-4	TRBD1	-	TGTGCCAGCAGGCGGACAGGGATTCTTGGTGAAAAACTGTTTTTT	CASRRTGILGEKLFF
TRBV5-1	TRBJ2-7	-	-	TGCGCCAGCAGCCGACAAGGGACTTCCTACGAGCAGTACTTC	CASSRQGTSYEQYF
TRBV30	TRBJ1-5	TRBD1	-	TGTGCCTGGAGCGGGACAGGGCATCAGCCCCAGCATTTT	CAWSGTGHQPQHF
TRBV20-1	TRBJ2-7	TRBD1	-	TGCAGTGCTAGAGCCGGGACAGTGAAGTACTTC	CSARAGTVKYF
TRBV7-2	TRBJ2-3	TRBD2	-	TGTGCCAGCAGCCCCCCCCTGGGCGGGGGGGCAGATACGCAGTATTTT	CASSPPLGGGADTQYF
TRBV30	TRBJ1-1	TRBD1	-	TGTGCCTGGAGCCCAACAGGGGTACGTATGAACACTGAAGCTTTCTTT	CAWSPTGVRMNTEAFF
TRBV11-3	TRBJ2-1	TRBD2	-	TGTGCCAGCAGCTATTATAGACTAGCGGGAGAAATCGATGAGCAGTTCTTC	CASSYYRLAGEIDEQFF
TRBV5-1	TRBJ2-6	TRBD1	few	TGCGCCAGCAGCCCGAAAGGACAGGGGGAAGGTGGGGCCAACGTCCTGACTTTC	CASSPKGQGEGGANVLTF
TRBV4-1	TRBJ1-2	-	-	TGCGCCAGCAGCCAAGAGGCGGGGGCGTTCTATGGCTACACCTTC	CASSQEAGAFYGYTF
TRBV6-1	TRBJ1-1	-	few	TGTGCCAGCAGTGAATGGGTAACGAACACTGAAGCTTTCTTT	CASSEWVTNTEAFF
TRBV4-1	TRBJ1-3	-	-	TGCGCCAGCAGCCAAGACACAGGCTCTGGAAACACCATATATTTT	CASSQDTGSGNTIYF